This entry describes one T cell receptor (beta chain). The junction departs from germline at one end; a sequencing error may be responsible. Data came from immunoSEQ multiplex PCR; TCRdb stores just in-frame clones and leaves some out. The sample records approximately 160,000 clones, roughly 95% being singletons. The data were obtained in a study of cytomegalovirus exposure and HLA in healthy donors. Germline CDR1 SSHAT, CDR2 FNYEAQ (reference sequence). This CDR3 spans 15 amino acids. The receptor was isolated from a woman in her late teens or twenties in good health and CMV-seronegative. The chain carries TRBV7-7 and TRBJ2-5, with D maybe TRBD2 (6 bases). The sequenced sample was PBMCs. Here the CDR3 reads CASSSIGGSLETQYF. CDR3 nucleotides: TGTGCTAGCAGCTCCATTGGGGGGTCGCTTGAGACCCAGTACTTC.